The T cell receptor beta chain under discussion was sequenced for a study of blood T cell repertoires in COVID-19 (TCRdb year 2020). Study-level background: Collaborator samples came from the United States, Italy and Spain and covered acute and convalescent phases of COVID-19. The repertoires were released in a freely available public database intended as a resource for research on the immune response to SARS-CoV-2. HLA class I and class II types, where available, came from metadata supplied by the sample provider rather than from assay-based typing. The material from the prospective study consisted of cDNA or gDNA derived from T cells, B-cell-depleted T cells, or PBMCs. The samples were drawn from two sources: the first 160 participants of the ongoing ImmuneRACE study, and 1,000 to 1,500 subjects contributed by 6 global collaborators. Nearly every sample came with metadata listing a de-identified subject ID, COVID-19 status, age in years and sex. The dataset comprised deeply sampled blood TCRbeta repertoires from subjects exposed to, actively infected with, or recovered from COVID-19. What the research found in general, with its limitations: The quantity of clinical and demographic metadata differed by source and by participant and was supplied without curation.

Participants in the prospective study were enrolled through a virtual design, were aged about 18 to 90 years, and lived in 24 United States geographic areas. To assign participants to cohorts, the prospective study relied on clinical history that participants themselves reported in a screening survey and a study questionnaire. Recovered participants in ImmuneRACE Cohort 3 were defined as having two consecutive negative NP/OP PCR tests, clearance from a healthcare professional, or resolution of symptoms. In the prospective study, whole blood, serum and a nasopharyngeal or oropharyngeal swab were collected from each participant by mobile phlebotomists. Additional blood draws and questionnaires over an approximately two-month period could optionally be provided by prospective study participants. Prospective study blood samples were shipped either frozen or at room temperature before DNA extraction.

TCRbeta CDR3 regions were amplified from genomic DNA by means of the immunoSEQ Assay, a bias-controlled multiplex PCR. As for the original processing: Nucleated cell counts per sample were estimated from amplification of reference gene primers within the assay. Sequence reads were collapsed and filtered to measure the absolute abundance of every unique TCRbeta CDR3 rearrangement. Productive Simpson clonality was computed per sample as the square root of Simpson's diversity index over productive rearrangements. Held by TCRdb, this immuneACCESS table contains in-frame sequences only and omits some clones. Under half of the omission traces to an unresolved V gene where checked; the cause of the rest is unknown. D and trimming were read from the DNA, whereas the V and J calls and clone size are those reported in that table. Within this sample are under 300,000 clones, with almost 85% of them counted one time only. The ten top clones hold about 15% of the sample.

With regard to this clone: This receptor's antigen is unknown. No base-level quality is on record; no much larger clone is a single base apart.

Spanning cysteine to phenylalanine, the CDR3 consists of 15 amino acids. Left in the record is the CDR3 DNA by itself, 45 bases read in frame from the first base. After removal of 5 bases from V and 5 bases from J, the junction retains 6 bases not matched to a gene. CDR1 and CDR2, looked up from the germline V gene (reference sequence), are MNHEY and SMNVEV. The chain was built from TRBV27 and TRBJ1-4, with 9 central nucleotides matching TRBD1. The receptor's source is a man aged 40-49 years who had recovered from COVID-19. The specimen sequenced was PBMCs or T cells enriched from blood (not recorded which). The CDR3 reads CASSPDRGLNEKLFF. The DNA reads as follows: TGTGCCAGCAGTCCAGACAGGGGGTTAAATGAAAAACTGTTTTTT.